This T cell receptor beta chain is drawn from a study of CD8 T cells in Susac syndrome. The sequenced target, TCR beta, came from blood CD8+ and CD4+ T cells. The patients who served as multiple sclerosis controls were treatment-naive and had stable or active relapsing-remitting disease that fulfilled the revised McDonald criteria. While CD8+ and CD4+ T cells were isolated negatively, TEMRA cells were enriched by FACS. Reverse transcription of roughly 0.45 to 1 ug RNA used random hexamers. MiXCR was run by TCRdb on the immunoSEQ multiplex PCR reads, yielding one entry per CDR3 protein. The sample carries about 130,000 distinct CDR3 sequences, roughly 94% recorded once. The sequence was obtained from a human donor with multiple sclerosis. Input material: CD4+ T cells from PBMCs.

The CDR3 loop reads CASSQFSGAGYNEQFF. The CDR3 DNA is TGTGCCAGCAGCCAATTTAGCGGGGCTGGCTACAATGAGCAGTTCTTC. V usage is TRBV3-1 and J usage is TRBJ2-1; TRBD2 matches at 8 bases. From germline, CDR1 is LGHDT and CDR2 YNNKEL (reference sequence). The CDR3 runs 16 residues. The trim removed 2 bases at V and 3 bases at J, leaving 6 bases unmatched.